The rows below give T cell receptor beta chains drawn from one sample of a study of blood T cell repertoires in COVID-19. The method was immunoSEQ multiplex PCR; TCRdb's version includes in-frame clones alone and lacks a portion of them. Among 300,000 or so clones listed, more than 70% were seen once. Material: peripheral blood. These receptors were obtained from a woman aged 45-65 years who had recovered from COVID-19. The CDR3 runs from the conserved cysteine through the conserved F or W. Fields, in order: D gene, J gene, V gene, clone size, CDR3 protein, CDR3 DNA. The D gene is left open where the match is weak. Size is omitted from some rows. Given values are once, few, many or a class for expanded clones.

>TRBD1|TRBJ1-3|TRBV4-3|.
CASSQRQGYGNTIYF
TGCGCCAGCAGCCAGCGACAGGGGTACGGAAACACCATATATTTT
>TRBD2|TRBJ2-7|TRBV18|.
CASSPPASGGNYEQYF
TGTGCCAGCTCACCACCGGCTAGCGGGGGAAACTACGAGCAGTACTTC
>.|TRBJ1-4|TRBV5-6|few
CASSPDRTRIEKLFF
TGTGCCAGCAGCCCTGACAGGACTAGGATTGAAAAACTGTTTTTT
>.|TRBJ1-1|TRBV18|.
CASSPGGGVMNTEAFF
TGTGCCAGCTCACCCGGCGGGGGAGTCATGAACACTGAAGCTTTCTTT
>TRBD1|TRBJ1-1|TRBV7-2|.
CASSSPTGARTEAFF
TGTGCCAGCAGCTCTCCAACAGGGGCCCGCACTGAAGCTTTCTTT
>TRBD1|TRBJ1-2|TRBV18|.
CASSNNPTGERGYTF
TGTGCCAGCTCAAACAACCCTACAGGGGAAAGAGGCTACACCTTC
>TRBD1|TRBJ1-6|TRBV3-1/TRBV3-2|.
CASSHGQGGSSYNSPLHF
TGTGCCAGCAGCCACGGACAGGGGGGAAGCTCCTATAATTCACCCCTCCACTTT
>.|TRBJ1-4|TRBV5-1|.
CASSLDTGENEKLFF
TGCGCCAGCAGCTTGGATACAGGAGAGAATGAAAAACTGTTTTTT
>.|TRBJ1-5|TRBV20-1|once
CSASNSPALNQPQHF
TGCAGTGCTAGTAACAGCCCGGCGCTTAATCAGCCCCAGCATTTT
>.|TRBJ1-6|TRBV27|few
CASSQRGFVMDSPLHF
TGTGCCAGCAGTCAAAGGGGGTTTGTTATGGATTCACCCCTCCACTTT
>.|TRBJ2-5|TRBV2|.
CASSATGVETQYF
TGTGCCAGCAGTGCTACAGGAGTAGAGACCCAGTACTTC
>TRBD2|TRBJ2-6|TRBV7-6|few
CASSVGLAGEFSGANVLTF
TGTGCCAGCAGCGTGGGACTAGCGGGAGAGTTCTCTGGGGCCAACGTCCTGACTTTC
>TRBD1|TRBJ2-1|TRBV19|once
CATQTGTVSNEQFF
TGTGCCACCCAAACTGGGACAGTTAGCAATGAGCAGTTCTTC
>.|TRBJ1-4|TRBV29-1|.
CSVDQAGTNEKLFF
TGCAGCGTAGATCAGGCGGGAACTAATGAAAAACTGTTTTTT
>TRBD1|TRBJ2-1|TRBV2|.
CASSVNRGNEQFF
TGTGCCAGCAGTGTTAACAGGGGCAATGAGCAGTTCTTC
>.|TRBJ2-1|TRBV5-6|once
CASSLAGIEQFF
TGTGCCAGCAGCTTGGCCGGGATCGAGCAGTTCTTC
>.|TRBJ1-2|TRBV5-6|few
CASSLARTGIDGYTF
TGTGCCAGCAGCTTGGCCAGAACAGGGATAGATGGCTACACCTTC
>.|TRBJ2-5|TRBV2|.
CASTGTEAPYQETQYF
TGTGCCAGCACGGGGACTGAAGCCCCGTACCAAGAGACCCAGTACTTC